Listed below are T cell receptor beta chains from one sample, sequenced in a study of CD8 T cells in Susac syndrome. TCRdb analysed the immunoSEQ multiplex PCR reads with MiXCR anew, one entry per CDR3 protein. Of tens of thousands of distinct CDR3 sequences listed, about 95% are singletons. The sequenced material came from CD8+ T cells from PBMCs. Receptors were obtained from a human donor with multiple sclerosis. Both conserved end residues are part of each CDR3. A D gene is named only where the DNA matches it firmly. Clone size is not always given. Where it is, it says once, few, many or a class for expanded clones.

CDR3 protein	CDR3 DNA	V gene	D gene	clone size	J gene
CASSLAGEITEAFF	TGCGCCAGCAGCTTGGCCGGGGAGATCACTGAAGCTTTCTTT	TRBV5-1	NA	NA	TRBJ1-1
CASSLSWITEAFF	TGTGCCAGCAGTTTATCTTGGATCACTGAAGCTTTCTTT	TRBV27	NA	NA	TRBJ1-1
CASSWVRDSYEQYF	TGTGCCAGCAGCTGGGTGAGGGACTCCTACGAGCAGTACTTC	TRBV5-8	NA	NA	TRBJ2-7
CASSLSRGRSTEAFF	TGTGCCAGCAGTTTATCGAGAGGTAGATCCACTGAAGCTTTCTTT	TRBV27	NA	NA	TRBJ1-1
CASSLDETGELFF	TGTGCCAGCAGTTTGGACGAAACCGGGGAGCTGTTTTTT	TRBV6-5	NA	NA	TRBJ2-2
CASSQRGREEGKTQYF	TGTGCCAGCAGTCAACGGGGACGTGAAGAGGGGAAGACCCAGTACTTC	TRBV6-1	NA	once	TRBJ2-5
CASSSNTGTGGDTQYF	TGTGCCAGCAGCTCTAATACCGGGACTGGGGGAGATACGCAGTATTTT	TRBV7-8	NA	NA	TRBJ2-3
CASSYARLYYGYTF	TGTGCCAGCAGTTACGCTAGGCTCTACTATGGCTACACCTTC	TRBV6-6	NA	NA	TRBJ1-2
CASSLVGDGANVLTF	TGTGCCAGCAGCTTAGTAGGTGATGGGGCCAACGTCCTGACTTTC	TRBV7-2	NA	NA	TRBJ2-6
CATGQLVDEQYF	TGTGCCACGGGACAGCTTGTCGACGAGCAGTACTTC	TRBV2	TRBD1	NA	TRBJ2-7
CASSFGDRRNTEAFF	TGTGCCAGCAGTTTCGGGGACAGACGGAACACTGAAGCTTTCTTT	TRBV27	TRBD1	NA	TRBJ1-1
CASSLLETAVYEQYF	TGCGCCAGCAGCCTCCTCGAAACAGCAGTCTACGAGCAGTACTTC	TRBV4-1	NA	NA	TRBJ2-7
CASSLDPGLSSTDTQYF	TGTGCCAGCAGCTTGGACCCGGGATTGTCTAGCACAGATACGCAGTATTTT	TRBV5-6	NA	NA	TRBJ2-3
CASCMESSYNEQFF	TGTGCCAGCTGCATGGAGAGCTCCTACAATGAGCAGTTCTTC	TRBV12-3/TRBV12-4	NA	NA	TRBJ2-1
CASSFGGNYEQYF	TGTGCCAGCAGTTTCGGGGGTAATTACGAGCAGTACTTC	TRBV27	NA	NA	TRBJ2-7